This T cell receptor (beta chain) was identified in a study of cytomegalovirus exposure and HLA in healthy donors. Primers for the PCR totalled 60 Vbeta and 13 Jbeta. Sequencing used immunoSEQ multiplex PCR; TCRdb keeps in-frame clones, though not all of them. The data show 180,000 or so clones, 65% to 85% seen once. Per the germline V gene, CDR1 is LNHDA and CDR2 is SQIVND (reference sequence). Trimming shortened V by 5 bases and J by 0 bases, and 19 bases separated the two germline ends. The CDR3 spans 17 residues. Sequenced material: PBMCs. This clonotype originated in a girl aged 10-17 years in good health and CMV-seropositive. The chain couples TRBV19 to TRBJ1-2, with D tentatively TRBD1 (6 bases). The CDR3 region has the DNA TGTGCCAGTAGTCCTCGGGACACTACCGCCTCTAACTATGGCTACACCTTC. It codes for CASSPRDTTASNYGYTF.